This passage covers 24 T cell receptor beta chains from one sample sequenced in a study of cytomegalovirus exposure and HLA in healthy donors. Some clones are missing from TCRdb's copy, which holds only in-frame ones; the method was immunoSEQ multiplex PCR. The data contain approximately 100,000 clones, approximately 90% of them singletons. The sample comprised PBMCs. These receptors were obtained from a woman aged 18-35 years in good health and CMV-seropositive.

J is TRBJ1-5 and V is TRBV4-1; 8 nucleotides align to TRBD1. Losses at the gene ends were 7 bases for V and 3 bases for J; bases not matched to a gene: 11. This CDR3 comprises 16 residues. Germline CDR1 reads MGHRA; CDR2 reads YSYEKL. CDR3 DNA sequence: TGCGCCAGCACCCCGTTATGGACAGGGACCAATCAGCCCCAGCATTTT. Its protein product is CASTPLWTGTNQPQHF.

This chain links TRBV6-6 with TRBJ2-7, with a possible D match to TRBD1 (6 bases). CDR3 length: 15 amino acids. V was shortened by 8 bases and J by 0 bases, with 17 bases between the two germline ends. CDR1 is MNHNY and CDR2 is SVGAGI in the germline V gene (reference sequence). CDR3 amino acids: CASLKGTGSSYEQYF. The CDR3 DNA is TGTGCCAGCCTAAAGGGTACAGGGAGCTCCTACGAGCAGTACTTC.

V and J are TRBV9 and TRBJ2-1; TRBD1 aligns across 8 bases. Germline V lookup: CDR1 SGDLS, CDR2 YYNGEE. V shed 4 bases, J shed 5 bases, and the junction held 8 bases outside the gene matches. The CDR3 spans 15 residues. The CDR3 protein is CASSSRGLKNNEQFF. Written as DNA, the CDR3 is TGTGCCAGCAGCTCCAGGGGGCTGAAAAACAATGAGCAGTTCTTC.

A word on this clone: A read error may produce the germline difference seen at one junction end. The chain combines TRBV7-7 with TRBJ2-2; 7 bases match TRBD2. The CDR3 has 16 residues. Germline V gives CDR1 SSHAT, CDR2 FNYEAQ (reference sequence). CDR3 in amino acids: CASSLGPGGSTGELFF. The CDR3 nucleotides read TGTGCTAGCAGCTTAGGTCCGGGGGGAAGCACCGGGGAGCTGTTTTTT.

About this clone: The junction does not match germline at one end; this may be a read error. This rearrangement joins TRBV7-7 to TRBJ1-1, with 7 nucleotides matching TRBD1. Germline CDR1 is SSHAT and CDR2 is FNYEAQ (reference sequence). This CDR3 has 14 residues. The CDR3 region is CASSPGQLNTEAFF. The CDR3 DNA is TGTGCTAGCAGCCCGGGACAGCTGAACACTGAAGCTTTCTTT.

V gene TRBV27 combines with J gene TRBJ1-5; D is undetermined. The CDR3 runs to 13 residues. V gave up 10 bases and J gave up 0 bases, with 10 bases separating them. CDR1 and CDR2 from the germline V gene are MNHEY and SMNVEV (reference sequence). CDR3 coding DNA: TGTGCCACCGCTAACTATAGCAATCAGCCCCAGCATTTT. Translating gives CATANYSNQPQHF.

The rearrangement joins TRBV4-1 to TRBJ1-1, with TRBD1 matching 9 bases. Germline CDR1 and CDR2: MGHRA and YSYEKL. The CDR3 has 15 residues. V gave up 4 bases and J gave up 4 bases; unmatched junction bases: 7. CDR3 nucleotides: TGCGCCAGCAGCCCGCGGGACAGGGCGGTCACTGAAGCTTTCTTT. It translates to CASSPRDRAVTEAFF.

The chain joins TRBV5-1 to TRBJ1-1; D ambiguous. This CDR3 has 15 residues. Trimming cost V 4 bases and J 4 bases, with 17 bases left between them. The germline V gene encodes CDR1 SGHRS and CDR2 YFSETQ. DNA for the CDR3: TGCGCCAGCAGCGCTACCGTAGGAAGAGGCACTGAAGCTTTCTTT. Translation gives CASSATVGRGTEAFF.

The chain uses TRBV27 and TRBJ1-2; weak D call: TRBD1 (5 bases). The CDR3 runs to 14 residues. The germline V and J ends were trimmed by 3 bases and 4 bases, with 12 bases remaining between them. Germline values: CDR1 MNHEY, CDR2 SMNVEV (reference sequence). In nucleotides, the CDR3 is TGTGCCAGCAGTTTCCTGGCAGGGCCCTATGGCTACACCTTC. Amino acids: CASSFLAGPYGYTF.

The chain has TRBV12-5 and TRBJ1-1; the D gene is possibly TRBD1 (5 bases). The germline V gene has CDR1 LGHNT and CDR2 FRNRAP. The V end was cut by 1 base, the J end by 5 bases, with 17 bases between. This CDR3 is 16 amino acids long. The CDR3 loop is CASGLGQTFGFTEAFF. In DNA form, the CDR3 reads TGTGCTAGTGGTTTGGGACAGACCTTCGGGTTTACTGAAGCTTTCTTT.

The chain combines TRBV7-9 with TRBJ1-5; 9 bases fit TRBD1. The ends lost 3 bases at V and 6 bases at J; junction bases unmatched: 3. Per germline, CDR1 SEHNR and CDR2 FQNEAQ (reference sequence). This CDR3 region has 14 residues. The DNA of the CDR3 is TGTGCCAGCAGCTTGGGGACAGGGAGTCAGCCCCAGCATTTT. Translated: CASSLGTGSQPQHF.

The DNA of the CDR3 is TGCGCCAGCAGCGGACAGGGCTCTGGGGCCAACGTCCTGACTTTC. It encodes CASSGQGSGANVLTF. The rearrangement links TRBV10-2 to TRBJ2-6; 8 bases agree with TRBD1. The junction had 1 base not matched to a gene; V was cut back by 6 bases and J by 0 bases. The CDR3 is 15 residues long. Germline CDR1 WSHSY, CDR2 SAAADI.

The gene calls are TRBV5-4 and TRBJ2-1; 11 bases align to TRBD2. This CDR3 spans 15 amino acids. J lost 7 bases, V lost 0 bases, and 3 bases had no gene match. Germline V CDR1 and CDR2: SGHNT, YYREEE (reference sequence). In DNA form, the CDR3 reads TGTGCCAGCAGCTTGGATCTAGCGGGGGGAAATGAGCAGTTCTTC. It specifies CASSLDLAGGNEQFF.

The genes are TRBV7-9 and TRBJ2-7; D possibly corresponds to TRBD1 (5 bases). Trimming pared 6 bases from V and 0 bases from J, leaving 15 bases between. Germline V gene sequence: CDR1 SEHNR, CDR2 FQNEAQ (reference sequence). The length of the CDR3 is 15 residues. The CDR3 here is CASSPNRPSSYEQYF. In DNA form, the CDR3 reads TGTGCCAGCAGTCCAAACAGGCCGAGCTCCTACGAGCAGTACTTC.

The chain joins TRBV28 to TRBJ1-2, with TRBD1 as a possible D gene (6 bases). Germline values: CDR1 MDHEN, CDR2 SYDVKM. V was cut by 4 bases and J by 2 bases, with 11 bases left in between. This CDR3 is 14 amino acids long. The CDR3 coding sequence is TGTGCCAGCAGTTCCGGACAGTTAAACTATGGCTACACCTTC. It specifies CASSSGQLNYGYTF.

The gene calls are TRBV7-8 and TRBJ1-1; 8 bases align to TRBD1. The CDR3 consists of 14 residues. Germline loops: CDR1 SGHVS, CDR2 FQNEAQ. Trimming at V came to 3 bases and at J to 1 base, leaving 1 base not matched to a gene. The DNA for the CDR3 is TGTGCCAGCAGCTTCGGACAGGGGAACACTGAAGCTTTCTTT. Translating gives CASSFGQGNTEAFF.

CDR3 sequence reads: CASSLGDPGQGYNEQFF. CDR3 coding DNA: TGTGCCAGCAGCTTAGGGGACCCGGGACAGGGTTACAATGAGCAGTTCTTC. This chain links TRBV7-8 with TRBJ2-1, with TRBD1 matching over 9 bases. Germline V gene data show CDR1 as SGHVS and CDR2 as FQNEAQ. The CDR3 is made up of 17 amino acids. After removal of 1 base from V and 4 bases from J, the junction contained 8 bases not matched to a gene.

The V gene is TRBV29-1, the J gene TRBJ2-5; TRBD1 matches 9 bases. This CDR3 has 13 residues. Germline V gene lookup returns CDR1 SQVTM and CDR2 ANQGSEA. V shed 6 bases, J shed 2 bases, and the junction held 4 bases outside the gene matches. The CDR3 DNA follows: TGCAGCGTCGGGACAGGGCGGCAAGAGACCCAGTACTTC. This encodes CSVGTGRQETQYF. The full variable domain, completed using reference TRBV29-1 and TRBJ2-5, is SAVISQKPSRDICQRGTSLTIQCQVDSQVTMMFWYRQQPGQSLTLIATANQGSEATYESGFVIDKFPISRPNLTFSTLTVSNMSPEDSSIYLCSVGTGRQETQYFGPGTRLLVL.

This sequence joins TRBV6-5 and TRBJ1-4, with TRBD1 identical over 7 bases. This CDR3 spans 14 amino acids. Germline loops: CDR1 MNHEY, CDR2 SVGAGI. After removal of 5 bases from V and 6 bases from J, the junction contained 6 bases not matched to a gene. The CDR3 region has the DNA TGTGCCAGCAGTCAAAGACAGGGATATGAAAAACTGTTTTTT. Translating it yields CASSQRQGYEKLFF.

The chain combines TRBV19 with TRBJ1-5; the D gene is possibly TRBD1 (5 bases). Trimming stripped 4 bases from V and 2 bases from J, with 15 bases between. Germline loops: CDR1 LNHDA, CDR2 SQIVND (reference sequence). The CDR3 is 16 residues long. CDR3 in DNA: TGTGCCAGTAGTAGCTTGGGGGGTACGGGCAATCAGCCCCAGCATTTT. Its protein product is CASSSLGGTGNQPQHF.

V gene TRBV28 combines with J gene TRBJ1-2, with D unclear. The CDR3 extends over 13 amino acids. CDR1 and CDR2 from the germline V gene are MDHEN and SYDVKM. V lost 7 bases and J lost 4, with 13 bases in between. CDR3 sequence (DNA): TGTGCCAGCACCAGGCCTCCGAGCTATGGCTACACCTTC. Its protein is CASTRPPSYGYTF.

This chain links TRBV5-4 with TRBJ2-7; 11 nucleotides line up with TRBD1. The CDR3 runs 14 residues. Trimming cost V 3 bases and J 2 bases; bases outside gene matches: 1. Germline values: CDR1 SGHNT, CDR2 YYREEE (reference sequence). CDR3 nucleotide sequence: TGTGCCAGCAGCTGGGGACAGGGGGCCTACGAGCAGTACTTC. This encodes CASSWGQGAYEQYF.

CDR3 protein: CSVADTSSYEQYF. The CDR3 coding sequence is TGCAGCGTTGCCGACACGAGCTCCTACGAGCAGTACTTC. This chain links TRBV29-1 with TRBJ2-7; D is unresolved. V was clipped by 4 bases and J by 0 bases, with 10 bases between them. The CDR3 is 13 residues long. Germline V CDR1 and CDR2: SQVTM, ANQGSEA.

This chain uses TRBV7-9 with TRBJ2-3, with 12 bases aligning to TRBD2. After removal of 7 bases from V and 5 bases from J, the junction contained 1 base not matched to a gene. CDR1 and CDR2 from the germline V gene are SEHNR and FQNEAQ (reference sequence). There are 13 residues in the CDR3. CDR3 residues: CASTGLAGDTQYF. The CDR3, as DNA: TGTGCCAGCACGGGACTAGCGGGAGATACGCAGTATTTT.